One T cell receptor beta chain is described in this entry. Its antigen remains unknown. This sample is part of a study of T cell responses to AZD1222 COVID-19 vaccine. Overall study findings and caveats: The CD4 TCRs associated with vaccination extended across spike and predominated at 160-218 and 743-854.

Germline CDR1 and CDR2: SGHAT and FQNNGV. This CDR3 comprises 16 residues. V lost 1 base and J lost 3, with 16 bases in between. Produced via immunoSEQ multiplex PCR; TCRdb's table is partial and in-frame only. The sample lists some 120,000 clones; about 89% were seen once. This TCR was recovered from an adult in good health. J is TRBJ2-7 and V is TRBV11-2; D may match TRBD1 or TRBD2 (5 bases each). The source material was peripheral blood, sampled on day 0 of AZD1222 vaccination. The CDR3 DNA is TGTGCCAGCAGCTTAGGAGGGACCGCGGGCCTCTACGAGCAGTACTTC. As protein: CASSLGGTAGLYEQYF.